A single sample is the source of the 26 T cell receptor beta chains below, sequenced in a study of tumor and adjacent non-tumor tissue in lung cancer. TCRbeta libraries were built with three rounds of nested PCR, modified from ARM-PCR. From the multiplex PCR reads, TCRdb called clonotypes with MiXCR, one entry per CDR3 protein. This sample yields tens of thousands of distinct CDR3 sequences, of which more than 65% are seen a single time; around 45% belongs to the top ten. No cell sorting was done before RNA was extracted from the tissue. Distant lung tissue was collected more than 3 cm away from the tumor edge. Input material: distant non-tumor lung tissue. The receptors shown here come from a man in his sixties with non-small cell lung cancer.

A word on this clonotype: The CDR3 carries no conserved terminal phenylalanine or tryptophan, so it likely arises from a read error. The limits of the CDR3 on the DNA are not certain, so only TCRdb's listed CDR3 is given. The rearrangement joins TRBV11-1 to TRBJ2-3; the table's D call, TRBD1, was not checked against the DNA. Germline CDR1 and CDR2: SGHAT and FQDESV (reference sequence). The CDR3 is 15 amino acids in total, end residues counted. This CDR3 reads CANSPGTGFTDTHYV.

Note on this clonotype: A read error is likely, as this CDR3 ends without the conserved phenylalanine or tryptophan. The genes are TRBV28 and TRBJ1-5; possible D gene TRBD1, 6 bases. The CDR3 has 15 amino acids. CDR1 and CDR2 from the germline V gene are MDHEN and SYDVKM. CDR3 nucleotides: TGTGCCGGCAGTTTGGGGGGGGGCGCGGATCAGCCCCAGCATTTG. Amino acids: CAGSLGGGADQPQHL.

In the case of this clonotype: A read error may produce the germline difference seen at one junction end. The chain uses TRBV11-2 and TRBJ2-1, with 7 bases identical to TRBD1. The CDR3 sequence is 14 residues long. Germline CDR1 SGHAT, CDR2 FQNNGV. The CDR3 DNA reads TGTGCCAACAGCTCTCTTGCCGGGACAGCAATGCAGTTCTTC. It codes for CANSSLAGTAMQFF.

This clonotype has a single count. A junction end diverges from the germline sequence, so it may reflect a read error. This chain links TRBV11-1 with TRBJ2-7; D not certain. The V gene's germline CDR1 is SGHAT and CDR2 FQDESV (reference sequence). This CDR3 is 14 amino acids long. This chain's CDR3 is CTSSLKIGPYKQYF. The CDR3 DNA follows: TGTACCAGCAGTTTGAAAATCGGTCCCTACAAGCAGTACTTC.

Of note for this clonotype: One end of the junction fails to match germline, which may point to a read error. V usage is TRBV6-5 and J usage is TRBJ2-4; D is possibly TRBD1 (6 bases). CDR1 is MNHEY, CDR2 SVGAGI, per germline. The CDR3 is 14 residues long. CDR3 nucleotide sequence: TGTGCCAGCATTTTCTCAGGCAGGGGAAACATTCAGAACTTC. Amino acids: CASIFSGRGNIQNF.

On this clonotype: A read error may be the cause here, since a much bigger clone is one base away. The V and J genes are TRBV11-2 and TRBJ1-2; D uncertain. Germline V gene sequence: CDR1 SGHAT, CDR2 FQNNGV. V was trimmed by 5 bases and J by 2 bases, leaving 12 bases between them. This CDR3 has 14 residues. The CDR3, as DNA: TGTGCCAGCAGCCAAAGCACGGCCAACTATGGCTACACCTTC. Its translation: CASSQSTANYGYTF.

Regarding this clonotype: The junction does not match germline at one end; this may be a read error. The chain links TRBV6-2 or TRBV6-3 to TRBJ2-1, with D uncertain. Germline CDR1 and CDR2: MNHEY and SVGEGT. This CDR3 spans 14 amino acids. The CDR3 reads CASTRHGTYNEHFF. For the CDR3, the DNA is TGTGCCAGCACTAGACATGGCACCTACAATGAGCACTTCTTC.

On this clonotype: At one of its ends the junction is not consistent with the germline gene, which may arise from a read error. The chain carries TRBV4-2 and TRBJ2-7; D is unresolved. The CDR3 is 14 amino acids. The germline CDR1 and CDR2 sequences are LGHNA and YNFKEQ. CDR3 DNA: TGTGCCAGCAGCCACGAAGGAAGGGCCTACGAGCAATACTTC. Translation: CASSHEGRAYEQYF.

The rearrangement joins TRBV7-9 to TRBJ2-3, with TRBD2 matching 7 bases. The CDR3 loop spans 14 amino acids. Germline V CDR1 and CDR2: SEHNR, FQNEAQ (reference sequence). In nucleotides, the CDR3 is TGTGTCAGTAGCCTTCGACTAGCAACCGATACGCAGTATTTT. Its protein product is CVSSLRLATDTQYF.

J is TRBJ1-1 and V is TRBV7-9; weak D call: TRBD1 (6 bases). The CDR3 length is 15 residues. V was trimmed by 5 bases and J by 3 bases, leaving 16 bases between them. Per germline, CDR1 SEHNR and CDR2 FQNEAQ (reference sequence). The CDR3 loop reads CASSLRGMGDTEAFF. The CDR3 DNA follows: TGTGCCAGCAGCCTCAGGGGCATGGGGGACACTGAAGCTTTCTTT.

A remark on this clonotype: Its ends do not fully match the called genes, so a read error is possible. J is TRBJ1-1 and V is TRBV4-1; D gene uncertain. The CDR3 sequence is 14 residues long. Germline-derived CDR1 and CDR2 are MGHRA and YSYEKL. The CDR3 nucleotides are TGCGCCACTTCGACATGTGATGGTGGCACTAAAGCTTTCTTT. This encodes CATSTCDGGTKAFF.

On this clonotype: An end of the junction does not agree with germline; a read error may underlie this. The V gene is TRBV6-2 or TRBV6-3, the J gene TRBJ2-1; possibly TRBD1 for D (6 bases). The CDR3 consists of 14 residues. Germline V lookup: CDR1 MNHEY, CDR2 SVGEGT. CDR3 region: CACSRQASYNDQFF. CDR3 sequence (DNA): TGTGCCTGCAGTAGACAGGCCTCCTACAATGATCAGTTCTTC.

As regards this clonotype: Because the CDR3 is missing its conserved closing phenylalanine or tryptophan, this is likely a read error. The chain combines TRBV29-1 with TRBJ2-5; D perhaps matches TRBD1 (5 bases). Trimming removed 0 bases at V and 0 bases at J, with 8 bases between. The CDR3 spans 14 residues. Germline V gene sequence: CDR1 SQVTM, CDR2 ANQGSEA. CDR3: CSVEDRAYQETQYV. The CDR3 DNA is TGCAGCGTTGAAGACAGGGCATACCAAGAGACCCAGTACGTC.

The sample holds a few counts of this clonotype. The chain uses TRBV15 and TRBJ2-5; 13 nucleotides line up with TRBD2. CDR3 size: 18 residues. Germline trimming cut 6 bases from V and 1 base from J; bases unmatched to any gene: 11. CDR1 LNHNV and CDR2 YYDKDF come from the germline V gene (reference sequence). The CDR3 nucleotides read TGTGCCACCAGTAGGACTAGCGGGAGTTTGACCGGCCAAGAGACCCAGTACTTC. This translates into CATSRTSGSLTGQETQYF.

About this clonotype itself: At one end the junction does not follow the germline gene, possibly because of a read error. V gene TRBV7-9 combines with J gene TRBJ2-5; D possibly matches TRBD1 or TRBD2 (5 bases each). This CDR3 comprises 15 residues. Germline assignment: CDR1 SEHNR and CDR2 FQNEAQ (reference sequence). CDR3 sequence (DNA): TGCGCCAGCAGCTTAGTAGCAGGGTCGGGGGAGACCCAGTACTTC. Translated: CASSLVAGSGETQYF.

The chain combines TRBV20-1 with TRBJ2-1; TRBD2 matches 12 bases. This CDR3 spans 14 amino acids. Trimming cost V 8 bases and J 5 bases; bases outside gene matches: 7. CDR1 is DFQATT, CDR2 SNEGSKA, per germline (reference sequence). The CDR3 DNA follows: TGCAGTACTCTCACTAGCGGGAGGAACAATGAGCAGTTCTTC. Its protein is CSTLTSGRNNEQFF.

A note on this clonotype: The missing conserved phenylalanine or tryptophan at the end of this CDR3 makes a read error likely. The V gene is TRBV13, the J gene TRBJ1-1, with D hard to call. Germline CDR1 is PRHDT and CDR2 is FYEKMQ (reference sequence). CDR3 size: 13 residues. The CDR3 region has the DNA TGTGCCAGCAGCTTAAGGATCAACAATGAAGCTTTCTCT. This encodes CASSLRINNEAFS.

About this clonotype itself: The junction does not match germline at one end; this may be a read error. The genes are TRBV2 and TRBJ2-5; 8 bases agree with TRBD2. The CDR3 extends over 16 amino acids. Looked up from germline, CDR1 is SNHLY and CDR2 is FYNNEI. The CDR3, as DNA: TGTGTCAGCAGTGAAACGCCTAGCGGGCTTGGAGAGACCCGGTACTTC. Its translation: CVSSETPSGLGETRYF.

In this sample, this clonotype turned up many times. This chain links TRBV29-1 with TRBJ2-7; D gene uncertain. V dropped 4 bases and J dropped 3 bases, with 10 bases sitting between them. CDR3 length equals 12 residues. The germline V gene has CDR1 SQVTM and CDR2 ANQGSEA. CDR3 nucleotide sequence: TGCAGCGTTGGAGGAACTGGCTACGAGCAGTACTTC. It yields the protein CSVGGTGYEQYF.

The chain links TRBV29-1 to TRBJ2-7; 7 bases fit TRBD2. Per the germline V gene, CDR1 is SQVTM and CDR2 is ANQGSEA. The J segment lost 2 bases and the V segment lost 5 bases, leaving 12 bases of the junction unmatched. The CDR3 runs 15 residues. The CDR3 protein is CSVKPGGEGTYEQYF. The CDR3 coding sequence is TGCAGCGTTAAACCGGGGGGTGAGGGGACCTACGAGCAGTACTTC.

As concerns this clonotype: A junction boundary mismatches the germline segment, possibly from a read error. The chain uses TRBV7-9 and TRBJ2-7; D is unresolved. This CDR3 contains 11 residues. Germline V gene lookup returns CDR1 SEHNR and CDR2 FQNEAQ (reference sequence). Here the CDR3 DNA reads TGTGCCAGAAGCTTAAACTACGAGCAATACTTC. Translating gives CARSLNYEQYF.

The chain links TRBV5-1 to TRBJ2-5; TRBD2 is a possible D gene (5 bases). Per germline, CDR1 SGHRS and CDR2 YFSETQ. The germline V and J ends were trimmed by 0 bases and 4 bases, with 16 bases remaining between them. The CDR3 covers 16 residues. In nucleotides, the CDR3 is TGCGCCAGCAGCTTGGCTAGCAACAGTCGGGCAGAGACCCAGTACTTC. It is translated as CASSLASNSRAETQYF.

The gene calls are TRBV11-2 and TRBJ2-2; maybe TRBD2 (6 bases). This CDR3 is 16 amino acids long. The germline gives CDR1 SGHAT, CDR2 FQNNGV. Trimming stripped 5 bases from V and 1 base from J, with 14 bases between. CDR3 in amino acids: CASSAGSGMNTGELFF. The CDR3 coding sequence is TGTGCCAGCAGCGCCGGTAGCGGTATGAACACCGGGGAGCTGTTTTTT.

As for this clonotype: Likely a read error: the CDR3 ends without its conserved phenylalanine or tryptophan. The V and J genes are TRBV4-1 and TRBJ2-1, with D unresolved. Germline V gives CDR1 MGHRA, CDR2 YSYEKL. The CDR3 has 14 residues. CDR3 sequence reads: CASSQDRNYNEQFL. CDR3 DNA sequence: TGCGCTAGCAGCCAAGATCGCAACTACAATGAGCAGTTCTTA.

For this clonotype: A read error is possible here, since a much larger clone lies one base away. The rearrangement joins TRBV11-2 to TRBJ1-5, with D hard to call. CDR3 length equals 12 residues. CDR1 is SGHAT and CDR2 is FQNNGV in the germline V gene. The germline V and J ends were trimmed by 10 bases and 6 bases, with 13 bases remaining between them. The CDR3 loop reads CATHHLTQPQHF. In DNA form, the CDR3 reads TGTGCCACCCACCATTTGACTCAGCCCCAGCATTTT. Full variable domain (rest looked up from reference TRBV11-2 and TRBJ1-5): EAGVAQSPRYKIIEKRQSVAFWCNPISGHATLYWYQQILGQGPKLLIQFQNNGVVDDSQLPKDRFSAERLKGVDSTLKIQPAKLEDSAVYLCATHHLTQPQHFGDGTRLSIL.

This clonotype came up many times. J is TRBJ2-3 and V is TRBV19; either TRBD1 or TRBD2 may supply D (5 bases each). The germline V gene has CDR1 LNHDA and CDR2 SQIVND (reference sequence). The V end lost 3 bases, the J end lost 0 bases, and 10 bases lay between the germline ends. This CDR3 spans 15 amino acids. Here the CDR3 reads CASSMGTASTDTQYF. CDR3 coding DNA: TGTGCCAGTAGTATGGGGACCGCTAGCACAGATACGCAGTATTTT.